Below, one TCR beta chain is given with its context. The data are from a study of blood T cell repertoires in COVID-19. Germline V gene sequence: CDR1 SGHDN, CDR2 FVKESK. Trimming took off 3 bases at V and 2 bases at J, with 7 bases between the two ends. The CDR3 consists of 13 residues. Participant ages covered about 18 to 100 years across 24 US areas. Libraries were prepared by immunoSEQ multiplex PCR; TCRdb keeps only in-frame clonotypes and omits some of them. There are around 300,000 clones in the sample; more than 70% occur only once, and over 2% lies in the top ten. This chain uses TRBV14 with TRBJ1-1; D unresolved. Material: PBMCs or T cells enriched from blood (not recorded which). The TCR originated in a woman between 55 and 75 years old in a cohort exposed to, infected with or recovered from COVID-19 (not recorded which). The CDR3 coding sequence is TGTGCCAGCAGCCACAATTTCAACACTGAAGCTTTCTTT. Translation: CASSHNFNTEAFF.